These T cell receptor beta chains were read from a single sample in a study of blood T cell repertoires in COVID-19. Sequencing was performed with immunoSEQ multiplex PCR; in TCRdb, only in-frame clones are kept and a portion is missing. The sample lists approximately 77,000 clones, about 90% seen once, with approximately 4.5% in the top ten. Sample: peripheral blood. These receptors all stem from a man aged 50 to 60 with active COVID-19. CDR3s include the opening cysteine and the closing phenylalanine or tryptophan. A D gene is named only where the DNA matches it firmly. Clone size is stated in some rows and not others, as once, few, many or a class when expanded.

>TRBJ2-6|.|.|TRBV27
TGTGCCAGCAGATCCGCAGGCTATAGCTCTGGGGCCAACGTCCTGACTTTC
CASRSAGYSSGANVLTF
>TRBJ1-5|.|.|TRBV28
TGTGCCAGCAGACCCGGGAGGGGCAATCAGCCCCAGCATTTT
CASRPGRGNQPQHF
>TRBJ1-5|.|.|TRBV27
TGTGCCAGCAGTTTGACACCTAGCAATCAGCCCCAGCATTTT
CASSLTPSNQPQHF
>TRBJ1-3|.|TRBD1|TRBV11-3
TGTGCCAGCAGCTTAGGCCAGGGGGCTGGAAACACCATATATTTT
CASSLGQGAGNTIYF
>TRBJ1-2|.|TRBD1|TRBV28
TGTGCCACCGATACACCGACAGGGGGCAGTTACGGCTACACCTTC
CATDTPTGGSYGYTF
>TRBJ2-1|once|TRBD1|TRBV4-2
TGTGCCAGCAGCCCGGGGACAGGGTCCTACAATGAGCAGTTCTTC
CASSPGTGSYNEQFF
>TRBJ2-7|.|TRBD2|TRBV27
TGTGCCAGCAGTATGATAGCGGGAGCTTACGAGCAGTACTTC
CASSMIAGAYEQYF
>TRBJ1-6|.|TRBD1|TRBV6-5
TGTGCCAGTAGGACAGGGAATTCACCCCTCCACTTT
CASRTGNSPLHF
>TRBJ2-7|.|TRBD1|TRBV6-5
TGTGCCAGCAGTTGGGGGACAGGGTTCGGGGAGCAGTACTTC
CASSWGTGFGEQYF
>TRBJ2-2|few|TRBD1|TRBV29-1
TGCAGCGTTACACTCAGTACAGGGGGCAGCGGGGAGCTGTTTTTT
CSVTLSTGGSGELFF
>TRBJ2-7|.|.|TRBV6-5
TGTGCCAGCAGTCCCCAGGGCCCTAAAAAAGAGCAGTACTTC
CASSPQGPKKEQYF
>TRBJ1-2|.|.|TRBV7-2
TGTGCCAGCAGCTACGACGGGTGGGGCTACACCTTC
CASSYDGWGYTF
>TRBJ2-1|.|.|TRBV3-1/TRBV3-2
TGTGCCAGCCGGGGCGGGACTTCCTACAATGAGCAGTTCTTC
CASRGGTSYNEQFF
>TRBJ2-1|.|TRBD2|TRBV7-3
TGTGCCAGCAGCTTCTCTAGCGGGAGTAGGAATGAGCAGTTCTTC
CASSFSSGSRNEQFF
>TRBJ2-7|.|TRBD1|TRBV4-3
TGCGCCAGCAGCCACTCCTGGGACAGGGGCTCCTACGAGCAGTACTTC
CASSHSWDRGSYEQYF
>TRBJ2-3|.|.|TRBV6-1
TGTGCCAGCAGTGAGTATCGCCGGAGCACAGATACGCAGTATTTT
CASSEYRRSTDTQYF
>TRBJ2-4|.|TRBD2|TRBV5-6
TGTGCCAGCAGCAGAGCGGGGGCCAAAAACATTCAGTACTTC
CASSRAGAKNIQYF
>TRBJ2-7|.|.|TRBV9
TGTGCCAGCAGCCCACTTCGAGGAGAGCAGTACTTC
CASSPLRGEQYF
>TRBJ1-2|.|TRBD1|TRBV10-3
TGTGCCATCAGCCTAACAGGGGAGGATGGCTACACCTTC
CAISLTGEDGYTF
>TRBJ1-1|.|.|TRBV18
TGTGCCAGCTCACCACGGGGGGGGACGATGAACACTGAAGCTTTCTTT
CASSPRGGTMNTEAFF
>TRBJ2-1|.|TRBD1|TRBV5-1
TGCGCCAGCAGCTTGGCCAAAACTACAGGGGGCTCGGGATATGTAGACAATGAGCAGTTCTTC
CASSLAKTTGGSGYVDNEQFF
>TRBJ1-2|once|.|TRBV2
TGTGCCAGCAGGGATATCACGGGGGGCTACACCTTC
CASRDITGGYTF
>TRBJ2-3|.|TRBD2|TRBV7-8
TGTGCCAGCACGACTAGCGGGTACACAGATACGCAGTATTTT
CASTTSGYTDTQYF
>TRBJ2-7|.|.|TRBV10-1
TGCGCCAGCAGCCCTCCCCGGGACATTGCATTCCGGGCGCGACACTACGAGCAGTACTTC
CASSPPRDIAFRARHYEQYF
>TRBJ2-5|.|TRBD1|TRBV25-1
TGTGCCAGCAGTGCCCCGGGACAGGGACAAGAGACCCAGTACTTC
CASSAPGQGQETQYF
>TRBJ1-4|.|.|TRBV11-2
TGTGCCAGCAGCTTAGCTGGGGCGGTGGAAAAACTGTTTTTT
CASSLAGAVEKLFF
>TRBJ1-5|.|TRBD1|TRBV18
TGTGCCAGCTCCCACGGACAGGAGTATAGCAATCAGCCCCAGCATTTT
CASSHGQEYSNQPQHF
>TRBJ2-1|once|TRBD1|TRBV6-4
TGTGCCAGCAGCCGCGAGAGACAGGGTTCAAGTGAGCAGTTCTTC
CASSRERQGSSEQFF
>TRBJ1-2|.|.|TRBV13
TGTGCCAGCAGCTTAGGAACCGAGAGGCCGATCTATGGCTACACCTTC
CASSLGTERPIYGYTF
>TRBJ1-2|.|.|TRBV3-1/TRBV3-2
TGTGCCAGCAGCCCTAACCTAGAGTCCTATGGCTACACCTTC
CASSPNLESYGYTF
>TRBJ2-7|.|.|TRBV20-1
TGCAGTGCTAGTTCCAGGGTTTACGAGCAGTACTTC
CSASSRVYEQYF
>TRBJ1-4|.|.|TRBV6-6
TGTGCCAGCAGTTCCAGGGTAGGAAGTGAAAAACTGTTTTTT
CASSSRVGSEKLFF
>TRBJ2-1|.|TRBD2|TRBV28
TGTGCCAGCAGGCAACTGGGACTAGCGGGTGAGCAGTTCTTC
CASRQLGLAGEQFF
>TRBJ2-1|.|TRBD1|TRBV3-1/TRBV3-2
TGTGCCAGCAGCCACAGTGGGACAGGGACAAACAATGAGCAGTTCTTC
CASSHSGTGTNNEQFF
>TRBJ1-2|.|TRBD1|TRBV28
TGTGCCACTTATTCCGGGACAGGCGATGGCTACACCTTC
CATYSGTGDGYTF
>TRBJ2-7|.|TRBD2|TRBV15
TGTGCCACCAGCAGAGATCAACTAGCGGGAGGATCCGAGCAGTACTTC
CATSRDQLAGGSEQYF
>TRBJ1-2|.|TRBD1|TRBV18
TGTGCCAGCTCACCCCGGGTGTTCGGGACAGGGTCGAATGGCTACACCTTC
CASSPRVFGTGSNGYTF
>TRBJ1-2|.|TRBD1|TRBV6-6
TGTGCCAGCAGTTACGAGTGGACAGGGAGTGGCTACACCTTC
CASSYEWTGSGYTF
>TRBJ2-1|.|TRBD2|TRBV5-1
TGCGCCAGCAGCTCCACCCGACTAGCACGGCAGTTCTTC
CASSSTRLARQFF
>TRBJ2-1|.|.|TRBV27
TGTGCCAGCAGCTTACTAGGCAATGAGCAGTTCTTC
CASSLLGNEQFF
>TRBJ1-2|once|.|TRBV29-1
TGCAGCGTTGACGCAGGTCTTAACTATGGCTACACCTTC
CSVDAGLNYGYTF
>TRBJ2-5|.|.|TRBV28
TGTGCCAGCAGTTACGGGAAGGGGACCCAGTACTTC
CASSYGKGTQYF
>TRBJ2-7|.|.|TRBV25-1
TGTGCCAGCAGTGAATTGGGGACTTCCACCTACGAGCAGTACTTC
CASSELGTSTYEQYF
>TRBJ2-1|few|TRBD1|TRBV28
TGTGCCAGTGGACAGGGGAGCTCCTACAATGAGCAGTTCTTC
CASGQGSSYNEQFF
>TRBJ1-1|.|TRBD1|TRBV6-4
TGTGCCAGCAGCCGCTCAGGGGGCTTGTCCACTGAAGCTTTCTTT
CASSRSGGLSTEAFF
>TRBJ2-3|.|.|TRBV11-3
TGTGCCAGCAGCTTAGAAGGGGCGAGCACAGATACGCAGTATTTT
CASSLEGASTDTQYF
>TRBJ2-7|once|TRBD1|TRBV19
TGTGCCAGTAGTGCCGTGGGGGACAGGGGCGAGCAGTACTTC
CASSAVGDRGEQYF
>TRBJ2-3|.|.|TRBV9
TGTGCCAGCAGCGTCTTCGGGTCCCGCACAGATACGCAGTATTTT
CASSVFGSRTDTQYF
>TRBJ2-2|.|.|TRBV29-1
TGCAGCGTTCGTGGTCAGGGCACCGGGGAGCTGTTTTTT
CSVRGQGTGELFF
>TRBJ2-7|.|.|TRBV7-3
TGTGCCAGCAGCTTAAATCAGGGGTACGAGCAGTACTTC
CASSLNQGYEQYF
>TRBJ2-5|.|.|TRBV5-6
TGTGCCAGCACCAAAGACGGGCAAGAGACCCAGTACTTC
CASTKDGQETQYF
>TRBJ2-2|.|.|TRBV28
TGTGCCAGCAGTTTCGACGGGATTCTCACCGGGGAGCTGTTTTTT
CASSFDGILTGELFF